These 5 T cell receptor beta chains were sequenced from one sample in a study of control samples from healthy donors and cancer patients. Some clones are missing from TCRdb's copy, which holds only in-frame ones; the method was immunoSEQ multiplex PCR. Of 40,000 to 55,000 clones in the sample, around 93% were seen once. Sequencing was performed on PBMCs. The receptors originated from a woman aged 40 to 55 with head and neck cancer.

The chain carries TRBV3-1 (or the pseudogene TRBV3-2) and TRBJ1-2; a weak D match, TRBD1 (5 bases). The CDR3 sequence is 15 residues long. Germline lookup yields CDR1 LGHDT and CDR2 YNNKEL (reference sequence). V was pared by 1 base and J by 2 bases, with 11 bases between. In DNA form, the CDR3 reads TGTGCCAGCAGCCAAGGAACCAACAGGAACTATGGCTACACCTTC. It is translated as CASSQGTNRNYGYTF.

V is TRBV27 and J is TRBJ1-4; D call uncertain. The V gene lost 5 bases and the J gene lost 8 bases, with 18 bases spanning the gap. Germline V gene data show CDR1 as MNHEY and CDR2 as SMNVEV (reference sequence). There are 15 residues in the CDR3. CDR3 sequence reads: CASSRLRASGEKLFF. The CDR3 bases are TGTGCCAGCAGTCGGCTCCGGGCAAGTGGGGAAAAACTGTTTTTT.

J is TRBJ1-5 and V is TRBV19; D is unresolved. Trimming left V 1 base short and J 7 bases short, with 14 bases between. CDR1 and CDR2 from the germline V gene are LNHDA and SQIVND (reference sequence). The CDR3 has 15 residues. The CDR3, as DNA: TGTGCCAGTAGTATAGTGATAACAGTTGGGCAGCCCCAGCATTTT. Amino acid sequence: CASSIVITVGQPQHF.

The chain uses TRBV27 and TRBJ1-2, with D unresolved. Per germline, CDR1 MNHEY and CDR2 SMNVEV (reference sequence). V gave up 4 bases and J gave up 5 bases, with 11 bases separating them. The CDR3 length is 13 residues. CDR3 loop: CASSSRAGYGYTF. In nucleotides, the CDR3 is TGTGCCAGCAGTTCGAGAGCTGGTTATGGCTACACCTTC.

This clone came up a few times. V usage is TRBV6-5 and J usage is TRBJ2-5, with D tentatively TRBD1 (6 bases). This CDR3 is built from 13 residues. Trimming took 6 bases from V and 5 from J, leaving 13 bases between them. Germline assignment: CDR1 MNHEY and CDR2 SVGAGI. The DNA of the CDR3 is TGTGCCAGCAGGGGGACAATACGGGAGACCCAGTACTTC. Translated, it gives CASRGTIRETQYF.